One T cell receptor (beta chain) is described in this entry. Antigen: not known. V lost 1 base and J lost 3; bases outside the gene matches: 6. Per the germline V gene, CDR1 is MNHNS and CDR2 is SASEGT. The CDR3 has 16 residues. Libraries were prepared by immunoSEQ multiplex PCR; TCRdb keeps only in-frame clonotypes and omits some of them. The sample has fewer than 55,000 clones, 80% seen once; the top ten hold around a fifth. This sample's time point: cycle 4 day 1 (C4D1), after less than 7 weeks of nivolumab. With no exception, relapse followed autologous stem cell transplantation in all patients, and brentuximab vedotin exposure varied. The data were taken from a study of PD-1 blockade in classical Hodgkin lymphoma. Study results and limitations: Diversity in CD4+ TCRs, unlike that measured in CD8+ TCRs, had risen significantly by C4D1.

This sequence originates from a human donor with classical Hodgkin lymphoma. This sequence joins TRBV6-1 and TRBJ2-5; 9 bases line up with TRBD2. Sequenced here: peripheral blood mononuclear cells (PBMCs), sampled before the fourth cycle of nivolumab. The CDR3 DNA reads as TGTGCCAGCAGTGAAGTCGATAGCGGGGGTAAAGAGACCCAGTACTTC. It translates to CASSEVDSGGKETQYF.